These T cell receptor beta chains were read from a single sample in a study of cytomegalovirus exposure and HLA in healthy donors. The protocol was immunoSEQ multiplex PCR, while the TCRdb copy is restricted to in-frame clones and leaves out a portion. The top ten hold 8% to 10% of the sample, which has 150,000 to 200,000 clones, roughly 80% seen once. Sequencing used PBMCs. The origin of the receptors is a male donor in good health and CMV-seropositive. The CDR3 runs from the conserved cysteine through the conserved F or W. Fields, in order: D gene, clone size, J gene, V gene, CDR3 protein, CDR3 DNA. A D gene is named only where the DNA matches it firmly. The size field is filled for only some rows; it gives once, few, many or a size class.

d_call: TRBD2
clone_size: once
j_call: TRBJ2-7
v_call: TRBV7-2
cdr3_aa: CASSLGPGLVRYEQYF
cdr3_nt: TGTGCCAGCAGCTTGGGGCCGGGACTAGTAAGGTACGAGCAGTACTTC

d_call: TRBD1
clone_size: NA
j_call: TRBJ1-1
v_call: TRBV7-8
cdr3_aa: CASSIVYRGLDTEAFF
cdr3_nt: TGTGCCAGCAGCATAGTATACAGGGGGTTGGACACTGAAGCTTTCTTT

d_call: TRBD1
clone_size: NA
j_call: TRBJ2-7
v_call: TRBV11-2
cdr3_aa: CASSLRGQGASEQYF
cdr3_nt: TGTGCCAGCAGCTTAAGAGGGCAGGGGGCGAGTGAGCAGTACTTC

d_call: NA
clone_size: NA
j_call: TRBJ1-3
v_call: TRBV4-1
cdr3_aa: CASSPSDRSSGNTIYF
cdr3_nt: TGCGCCAGCAGCCCCTCTGACAGGTCCTCTGGAAACACCATATATTTT

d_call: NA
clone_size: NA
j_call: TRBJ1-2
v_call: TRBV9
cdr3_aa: CASSARVTDSYGYTF
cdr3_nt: TGTGCCAGCAGCGCCCGTGTTACCGACAGCTATGGCTACACCTTC

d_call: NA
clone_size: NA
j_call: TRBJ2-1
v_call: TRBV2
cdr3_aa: CASSPSVSKHNEQFF
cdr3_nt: TGTGCCAGCAGTCCTAGCGTTAGTAAACACAATGAGCAGTTCTTC

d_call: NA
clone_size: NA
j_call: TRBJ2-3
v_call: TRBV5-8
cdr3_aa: CASSLRHGGTDTQYF
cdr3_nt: TGTGCCAGCAGCTTGCGGCACGGCGGGACAGATACGCAGTATTTT

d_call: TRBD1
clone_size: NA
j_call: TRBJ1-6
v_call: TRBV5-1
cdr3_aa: CASSLGVQGEGASPLHF
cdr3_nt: TGCGCCAGCAGCCTCGGGGTACAGGGGGAGGGTGCTTCACCCCTCCACTTT

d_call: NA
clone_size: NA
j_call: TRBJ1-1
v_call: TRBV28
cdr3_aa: CASSLYQGSKMNTEAFF
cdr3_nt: TGTGCCAGCAGTTTGTACCAGGGGTCCAAAATGAACACTGAAGCTTTCTTT

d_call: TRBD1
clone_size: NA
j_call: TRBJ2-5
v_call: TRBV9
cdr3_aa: CASSITGGVETQYF
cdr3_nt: TGTGCCAGCAGCATTACAGGGGGCGTGGAGACCCAGTACTTC

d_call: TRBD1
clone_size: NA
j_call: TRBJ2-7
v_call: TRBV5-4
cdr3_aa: CASSLDRGMREQYF
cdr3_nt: TGTGCCAGCAGCCTGGACAGGGGAATGAGGGAGCAGTACTTC

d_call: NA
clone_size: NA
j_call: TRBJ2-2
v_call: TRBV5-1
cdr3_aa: CASSKSFPNTGELFF
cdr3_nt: TGCGCCAGCAGCAAGAGTTTCCCGAACACCGGGGAGCTGTTTTTT

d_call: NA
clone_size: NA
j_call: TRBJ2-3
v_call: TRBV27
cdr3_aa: CASSLSWLADTQYF
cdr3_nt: TGTGCCAGCAGTTTATCGTGGCTCGCAGATACGCAGTATTTT

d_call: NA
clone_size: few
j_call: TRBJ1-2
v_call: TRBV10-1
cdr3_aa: CARAGLNYGYTF
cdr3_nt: TGCGCTCGAGCAGGGCTTAACTATGGCTACACCTTC

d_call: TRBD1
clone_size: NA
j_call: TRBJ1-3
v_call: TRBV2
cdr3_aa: CASSGQVFGNTIYF
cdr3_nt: TGTGCCAGCAGCGGACAGGTCTTCGGAAACACCATATATTTT

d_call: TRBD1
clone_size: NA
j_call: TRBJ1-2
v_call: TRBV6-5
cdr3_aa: CASKKTGFYGYTF
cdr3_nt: TGTGCCAGCAAAAAGACAGGGTTCTATGGCTACACCTTC

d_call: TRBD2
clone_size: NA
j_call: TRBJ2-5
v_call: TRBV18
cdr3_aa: CASSKVGLAGGEETQYF
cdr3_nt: TGTGCCAGCTCAAAAGTGGGACTAGCGGGAGGAGAAGAGACCCAGTACTTC

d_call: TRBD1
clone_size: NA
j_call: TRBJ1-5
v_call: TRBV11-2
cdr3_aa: CASSAARTGGQEPQHF
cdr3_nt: TGTGCCAGCAGCGCCGCTAGGACAGGGGGTCAAGAGCCCCAGCATTTT

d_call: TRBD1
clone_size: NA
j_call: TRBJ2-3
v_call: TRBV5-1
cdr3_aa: CASSPTGAHTDTQYF
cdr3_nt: TGCGCCAGCAGCCCGACAGGGGCGCACACAGATACGCAGTATTTT

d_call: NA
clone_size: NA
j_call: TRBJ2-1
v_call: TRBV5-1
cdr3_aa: CASSFGTNNEQFF
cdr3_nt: TGCGCCAGCAGCTTCGGGACAAATAATGAGCAGTTCTTC

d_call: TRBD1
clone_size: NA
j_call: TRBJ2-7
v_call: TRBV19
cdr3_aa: CASSIVGQGIYEQYF
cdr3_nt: TGTGCCAGTAGTATAGTGGGACAGGGTATCTACGAGCAGTACTTC

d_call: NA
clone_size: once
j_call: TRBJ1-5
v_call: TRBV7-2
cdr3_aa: CASSPTNQPQHF
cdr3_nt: TGTGCCAGCAGCCCGACAAACCAGCCCCAGCATTTT

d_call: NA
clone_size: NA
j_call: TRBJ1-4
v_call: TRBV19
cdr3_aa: CASSINGAANEKLFF
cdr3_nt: TGTGCCAGTAGTATAAATGGGGCGGCTAATGAAAAACTGTTTTTT

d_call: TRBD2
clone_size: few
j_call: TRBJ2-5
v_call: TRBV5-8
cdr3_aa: CASSSTGTSGSWAETQYF
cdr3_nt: TGTGCCAGCAGCTCAACCGGGACTAGCGGGAGTTGGGCAGAGACCCAGTACTTC

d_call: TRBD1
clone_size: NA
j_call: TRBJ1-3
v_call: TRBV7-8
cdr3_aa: CASSLGRTGPGNTIYF
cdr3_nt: TGTGCCAGCAGCTTAGGAAGGACAGGGCCTGGAAACACCATATATTTT

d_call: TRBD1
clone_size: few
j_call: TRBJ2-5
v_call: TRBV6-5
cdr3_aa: CASTWTGGKKETQYF
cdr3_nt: TGTGCCAGCACCTGGACAGGGGGAAAGAAAGAGACCCAGTACTTC

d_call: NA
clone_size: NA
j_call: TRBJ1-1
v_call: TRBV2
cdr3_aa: CASPRAEQQRSGTTEAFF
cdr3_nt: TGTGCCAGCCCGCGCGCCGAGCAACAGAGGTCCGGGACAACTGAAGCTTTCTTT

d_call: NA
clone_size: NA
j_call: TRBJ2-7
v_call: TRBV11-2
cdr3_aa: CASSLGGSGIGYEQYF
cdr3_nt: TGTGCCAGCAGCTTAGGGGGTAGCGGAATAGGCTACGAGCAGTACTTC